This is a list of T cell receptor beta chains from one sample in a study of blood T cell repertoires in COVID-19. The protocol was immunoSEQ multiplex PCR, while the TCRdb copy is restricted to in-frame clones and leaves out a portion. The sample lists about 97,000 clones; about 89% were seen once. The sequenced material came from peripheral blood. The receptors were sampled from a woman in her thirties with acute or convalescent COVID-19. Each CDR3 is given with its conserved first and last residue. Each record gives: clone size, V gene, D gene, J gene, CDR3 protein, CDR3 DNA. The D gene is left open where the match is weak. Size tells how often a clone was seen (once, few, many) or the class of an expanded clone, and some rows leave it out.

-	TRBV25-1	-	TRBJ2-3	CASLAADTQYF	TGTGCCAGCTTAGCGGCAGATACGCAGTATTTT
-	TRBV12-3/TRBV12-4	-	TRBJ1-1	CASSFWGGTEAFF	TGTGCCAGCAGTTTTTGGGGGGGCACTGAAGCTTTCTTT
-	TRBV7-2	-	TRBJ1-4	CASSLTGTLSEKLFF	TGTGCCAGCAGCCTAACCGGGACATTAAGTGAAAAACTGTTTTTT
-	TRBV6-2/TRBV6-3	TRBD2	TRBJ2-7	CASSYGIAGLEQYF	TGTGCCAGCAGTTACGGGATAGCGGGGCTCGAGCAGTACTTC
-	TRBV5-1	TRBD1	TRBJ2-1	CASSRGQEQFF	TGCGCCAGCAGTAGGGGACAGGAGCAGTTCTTC
-	TRBV27	-	TRBJ1-2	CASSLTANYGYTF	TGTGCCAGCAGTCTTACAGCTAACTATGGCTACACCTTC
-	TRBV5-8	-	TRBJ1-3	CASSLFTAGNTIYF	TGTGCCAGCAGCTTGTTTACAGCTGGAAACACCATATATTTT
-	TRBV11-3	-	TRBJ1-2	CASSLTSGAIGGYTF	TGTGCCAGCAGCTTAACATCAGGGGCTATAGGTGGCTACACCTTC
-	TRBV5-6	TRBD2	TRBJ2-7	CASTGGGTYEQYF	TGTGCCAGCACCGGGGGAGGGACCTACGAGCAGTACTTC
-	TRBV5-1	TRBD1	TRBJ1-5	CASSERTGDQPQHF	TGCGCCAGCAGCGAACGGACAGGGGATCAGCCCCAGCATTTT
-	TRBV9	TRBD1	TRBJ2-7	CASSYGQGRSYEQYF	TGTGCCAGCAGTTACGGACAGGGGCGCTCCTACGAGCAGTACTTC
-	TRBV28	TRBD2	TRBJ2-1	CASSLGSGAGVNEQFF	TGTGCCAGCAGTTTGGGTTCGGGAGCGGGGGTAAATGAGCAGTTCTTC
-	TRBV9	TRBD1	TRBJ1-4	CASSLGTGTGEKLFF	TGTGCCAGCAGCCTCGGGACAGGGACAGGGGAAAAACTGTTTTTT
few	TRBV30	TRBD2	TRBJ2-3	CAWSREGETDTQYF	TGTGCCTGGAGCCGGGAGGGGGAAACAGATACGCAGTATTTT
-	TRBV12-3/TRBV12-4	TRBD1	TRBJ2-7	CASSPGQGHEQYF	TGTGCCAGCAGCCCGGGACAGGGCCACGAGCAGTACTTC
-	TRBV28	TRBD1	TRBJ1-6	CASSLGTEANSPLHF	TGTGCCAGCAGTTTAGGGACAGAGGCTAATTCACCCCTCCACTTT
-	TRBV5-6	TRBD1	TRBJ1-4	CASSRQGALFEKLFF	TGTGCCAGCAGCAGACAGGGGGCGCTTTTTGAAAAACTGTTTTTT
-	TRBV29-1	-	TRBJ1-2	CSVDQGGYGYTF	TGCAGCGTTGACCAGGGAGGCTATGGCTACACCTTC
-	TRBV7-9	-	TRBJ1-6	CASSLQGGANSPLHF	TGTGCCAGCAGCCTACAAGGCGGGGCGAATTCACCCCTCCACTTT
-	TRBV16	TRBD1	TRBJ1-4	CASSHLDRVGSNEKLFF	TGTGCCAGCAGCCACCTGGACAGGGTCGGTTCTAATGAAAAACTGTTTTTT
-	TRBV29-1	TRBD2	TRBJ2-3	CSVRLAGGATDTQYF	TGCAGCGTTCGACTAGCGGGGGGAGCCACAGATACGCAGTATTTT
-	TRBV15	-	TRBJ2-3	CATSRPERDTQYF	TGTGCCACCTCGAGGCCCGAGAGGGATACGCAGTATTTT
-	TRBV5-8	-	TRBJ1-5	CASSLISGVGQPQHF	TGTGCCAGCAGCTTAATTTCAGGGGTTGGCCAGCCCCAGCATTTT
-	TRBV18	-	TRBJ2-7	CASSFRGYRTGIDEQYF	TGTGCCAGCTCCTTTCGAGGGTACAGAACAGGGATCGACGAGCAGTACTTC
few	TRBV6-6	TRBD1	TRBJ1-1	CASSYDGQGASQAFF	TGTGCCAGCAGTTACGATGGACAGGGGGCATCTCAAGCTTTCTTT
once	TRBV9	-	TRBJ1-2	CASSVDGNYGYTF	TGTGCCAGCAGCGTAGACGGGAACTATGGCTACACCTTC
once	TRBV12-3/TRBV12-4	-	TRBJ1-2	CASGNRDSYGYTF	TGTGCCAGCGGGAACAGGGATAGCTATGGCTACACCTTC
-	TRBV15	-	TRBJ2-7	CATSARPGHGYEQYF	TGTGCCACCAGCGCCCGACCGGGACACGGCTACGAGCAGTACTTC
-	TRBV10-3	-	TRBJ1-2	CAISLGGAADYGYTF	TGTGCCATCAGTCTTGGGGGGGCGGCGGACTATGGCTACACCTTC
-	TRBV28	TRBD1	TRBJ2-1	CASTESGTGWHEQFF	TGTGCCAGTACAGAATCCGGGACAGGGTGGCATGAGCAGTTCTTC
-	TRBV5-1	-	TRBJ2-3	CASSLAGGLFTDTQYF	TGCGCCAGCAGCTTGGCCGGGGGACTTTTCACAGATACGCAGTATTTT
-	TRBV18	TRBD1	TRBJ1-1	CASSPWGQLNTEAFF	TGTGCCAGCTCACCATGGGGACAGCTTAACACTGAAGCTTTCTTT
once	TRBV3-1/TRBV3-2	TRBD1	TRBJ1-5	CASSPTGEYSNQPQHF	TGTGCCAGCAGCCCGACAGGGGAATATAGCAATCAGCCCCAGCATTTT
-	TRBV4-1	-	TRBJ1-5	CASSQRLGGEGNQPQHF	TGCGCCAGCAGCCAAAGGCTCGGCGGGGAGGGCAATCAGCCCCAGCATTTT
-	TRBV28	-	TRBJ1-2	CASSLTGGLGYTF	TGTGCCAGCAGTTTAACGGGGGGGTTAGGCTACACCTTC
-	TRBV28	TRBD1	TRBJ2-7	CASSHYRQGGEQYF	TGTGCCAGCAGCCACTACAGACAGGGCGGCGAGCAGTACTTC
-	TRBV2	-	TRBJ1-1	CASSQRPTGEAFF	TGTGCCAGCAGCCAAAGGCCCACGGGGGAAGCTTTCTTT
-	TRBV5-6	-	TRBJ1-2	CASSLLEGYTF	TGTGCCAGCAGCTTGTTGGAGGGCTACACCTTC
-	TRBV24-1	TRBD2	TRBJ2-2	CATSDSFRGGNTGELFF	TGTGCCACCAGTGATTCCTTCCGGGGGGGAAACACCGGGGAGCTGTTTTTT
-	TRBV5-7	-	TRBJ2-7	CASQLKGRETSYEQYF	TGTGCCAGTCAGCTTAAGGGTCGGGAAACATCCTACGAGCAGTACTTC
-	TRBV10-3	-	TRBJ1-1	CAISESGRTEAFF	TGTGCCATCAGTGAGTCGGGCCGAACTGAAGCTTTCTTT
-	TRBV5-1	-	TRBJ2-6	CASSLGAEYGSGANVLTF	TGCGCCAGCAGCTTGGGGGCAGAGTACGGCTCTGGGGCCAACGTCCTGACTTTC
-	TRBV4-1	-	TRBJ1-4	CASSQDWAGDDEKLFF	TGCGCCAGCAGCCAAGATTGGGCAGGGGATGATGAAAAACTGTTTTTT
-	TRBV28	-	TRBJ2-7	CASSSTLSSYEQYF	TGTGCCAGCTCCTCGACACTCAGCTCCTACGAGCAGTACTTC
-	TRBV5-5	-	TRBJ1-1	CASSLGGAFTAFF	TGTGCCAGCAGCTTGGGAGGAGCCTTTACCGCTTTCTTT
-	TRBV27	TRBD1	TRBJ1-5	CASSSTGAVAMPQHF	TGTGCCAGCAGTTCGACAGGGGCCGTCGCGATGCCCCAGCATTTT
few	TRBV11-2	-	TRBJ2-2	CASSSLLNTGELFF	TGTGCCAGCAGCTCCCTCCTGAACACCGGGGAGCTGTTTTTT
-	TRBV11-2	-	TRBJ1-2	CASSLQGQLVRYGYTF	TGTGCCAGCAGCCTTCAGGGACAACTTGTCCGGTATGGCTACACCTTC
-	TRBV28	TRBD2	TRBJ2-1	CASTRGGASYNEQFF	TGTGCCAGCACCCGCGGGGGGGCTTCCTACAATGAGCAGTTCTTC
-	TRBV7-6	-	TRBJ2-3	CASSLKWDTTTDTQYF	TGTGCCAGCAGCTTAAAATGGGACACGACGACAGATACGCAGTATTTT
-	TRBV11-3	-	TRBJ1-2	CASSLDSTRYGYTF	TGTGCCAGCAGCTTAGATTCCACAAGATATGGCTACACCTTC
few	TRBV7-3	-	TRBJ1-6	CASSYKPTGSPLHF	TGTGCCAGCAGCTACAAGCCGACGGGGTCACCCCTCCACTTT
-	TRBV7-3	-	TRBJ2-3	CASSLGGTYRTDTQYF	TGTGCCAGCAGCTTAGGAGGGACGTACCGCACAGATACGCAGTATTTT
-	TRBV10-2	TRBD2	TRBJ2-7	CASSESGGGEQYF	TGCGCCAGCAGTGAGTCGGGGGGGGGCGAGCAGTACTTC
once	TRBV29-1	-	TRBJ1-1	CSVVRPERRKAFF	TGCAGCGTTGTCAGGCCAGAAAGAAGGAAAGCTTTCTTT